The source of this T cell receptor (beta chain) is a study of cytomegalovirus exposure and HLA in healthy donors. Among the donors, all were healthy bone marrow donors. This CDR3 has 16 residues. Germline V gives CDR1 SGHRS, CDR2 YFSETQ. Trimming stripped 4 bases from V and 0 bases from J, with 11 bases between. Points on this clone: Antigen unknown.

Findings and caveats of the study: A previous analysis found most TCR beta V segments productive roughly 87% or roughly 30% of the time. Reportedly, TCR beta sequences accurately predicted HLA-A and HLA-B alleles in most subjects. Most TCR sequences were rare, but some public TCRs occurred in many donors.

PCR employed 60 Vbeta and 13 Jbeta primers. Produced via immunoSEQ multiplex PCR; TCRdb's table is partial and in-frame only. The data show around 170,000 clones, around four fifths seen once. What was sequenced was PBMCs. The V and J genes are TRBV5-1 and TRBJ2-6; D is possibly TRBD1 (5 bases). The receptor's source is a woman aged 50 to 60 in good health and CMV-seropositive. The CDR3 is CASSTRQPSGANVLTF. The CDR3, as DNA: TGCGCCAGCAGCACCCGACAGCCCTCTGGGGCCAACGTCCTGACTTTC.